This is a list of T cell receptor beta chains from one sample in a study of blood T cell repertoires in COVID-19. Using immunoSEQ multiplex PCR, the repertoire was profiled, and TCRdb retains in-frame clones only, with some absent. The sample records 250,000 to 350,000 clones, nearly 90% being singletons. Source material: PBMCs or T cells enriched from blood (not recorded which). These receptors all come from a young woman with acute COVID-19. Both conserved end residues are part of each CDR3.

j_call v_call cdr3_aa
TRBJ1-1 TRBV29-1 CSVDRGYGEAFF
TRBJ1-1 TRBV6-5 CASTTQGSNAEAFF
TRBJ1-5 TRBV7-8 CASSSQTGTNQPQHF
TRBJ2-7 TRBV19 CASSIGELYEQYF
TRBJ2-3 TRBV19 CASRTGTSRNTQYF
TRBJ1-5 TRBV10-2 CASREVASQPQHF
TRBJ2-7 TRBV11-2 CASSLETGDSYEQYF
TRBJ2-1 TRBV19 CASGLIYNEQFF
TRBJ2-1 TRBV18 CASSPGLVFTEQFF
TRBJ1-5 TRBV4-1 CASSQEQGNSNQPQHF
TRBJ2-7 TRBV30 CAWSVPSGSQYF
TRBJ2-5 TRBV18 CASSPMSSGREETQYF
TRBJ1-1 TRBV4-1 CASSQESGSLNTEAFF
TRBJ2-7 TRBV5-1 CASSRSSGRRGYYEQYF
TRBJ1-2 TRBV3-1/TRBV3-2 CASSRPQGYGYTF